One sample yielded the 24 T cell receptor beta chains listed below, sequenced in a study of blood T cell repertoires in COVID-19. TCRdb's copy holds only in-frame clones and misses some; the assay was immunoSEQ multiplex PCR. The table shows about 210,000 clones, with 80% to 85% occurring only once. The sequencing input was peripheral blood. The receptors here all came from a woman older than 75 with COVID-19, enrolled during active disease.

The CDR3: CASSPTGLTSTDTQYF. In DNA form, the CDR3 reads TGCGCCAGCAGCCCCACGGGACTAACAAGCACAGATACGCAGTATTTT. The J gene is TRBJ2-3, the V gene TRBV5-1, with 7 bases that match TRBD2. The V segment lost 4 bases and the J segment 0 bases; nucleotides outside the gene matches: 8. The CDR3 spans 16 residues. Germline V gene lookup returns CDR1 SGHRS and CDR2 YFSETQ.

The chain couples TRBV4-3 to TRBJ2-7; 10 bases map to TRBD1. J gave up 6 bases and V 0 bases, and 8 bases lay outside the gene matches. The CDR3 runs 16 residues. CDR1 is LGHNA and CDR2 is YSLEER in the germline V gene. Here the CDR3 DNA reads TGCGCCAGCAGCCAAGATCGGACAGGGGGAACGGGCGAGCAGTACTTC. Its protein is CASSQDRTGGTGEQYF.

The V and J genes are TRBV7-8 and TRBJ1-1; 8 bases are a match to TRBD1. Germline CDR1 reads SGHVS; CDR2 reads FQNEAQ. V dropped 0 bases and J dropped 10; count of bases not matched to a gene: 7. This CDR3 has 14 amino acids. The CDR3 loop reads CASSLARGLAGAFF. DNA of the CDR3: TGTGCCAGCAGCTTAGCCAGGGGGCTGGCTGGAGCTTTCTTT.

The chain joins TRBV5-6 to TRBJ1-5; TRBD1 is a possible D gene (5 bases). The CDR3 spans 15 residues. CDR1 and CDR2 from the germline V gene are SGHDT and YYEEEE. The V end lost 1 base, the J end lost 4 bases, and 12 bases lay between the germline ends. CDR3: CASSLRTGGNQPQHF. The CDR3 bases are TGTGCCAGCAGCTTGAGGACGGGGGGGAATCAGCCCCAGCATTTT.

The chain couples TRBV29-1 to TRBJ2-1; TRBD1 aligns across 8 bases. The V gene end was trimmed by 7 bases and the J gene end by 5 bases; junction bases not matched to a gene: 7. The CDR3 is 13 residues long. Germline CDR1 and CDR2: SQVTM and ANQGSEA. The CDR3 spells CSGGQGRNNEQFF. Written as DNA, the CDR3 is TGCAGCGGAGGACAGGGACGAAACAATGAGCAGTTCTTC.

The chain has TRBV4-2 and TRBJ2-5, with a tentative D call TRBD2 (6 bases). V lost 1 base and J lost 1, with 10 bases in between. Germline lookup yields CDR1 LGHNA and CDR2 YNFKEQ. This CDR3 contains 15 residues. The CDR3 loop is CASSQGGTRQETQYF. The CDR3, as DNA: TGTGCCAGCAGCCAAGGAGGGACTCGCCAAGAGACCCAGTACTTC.

The table lists this clone with a count of one. The J gene is TRBJ1-2, the V gene TRBV10-3; D not resolved. V shed 6 bases and J shed 6 bases, with 14 bases lying between them. There are 13 residues in the CDR3. CDR1 ENHRY and CDR2 SYGVKD come from the germline V gene. The CDR3 sequence: CAIRSRGSDGYTF. CDR3 bases: TGTGCCATCAGGTCACGCGGGAGCGATGGCTACACCTTC.

The chain links TRBV18 to TRBJ2-3, with 10 nucleotides matching TRBD2. Trimming removed 0 bases from V and 5 bases from J; junction bases left unmatched: 5. Germline CDR1 is KGHSH and CDR2 is LQKENI. The CDR3 totals 16 residues. CDR3 loop: CASSPPSGGAQDTQYF. The CDR3 region has the DNA TGTGCCAGCTCACCACCAAGCGGGGGGGCCCAAGATACGCAGTATTTT.

This chain's CDR3 is CASSSTRGAKETQYF. The CDR3 DNA reads TGTGCCAGCAGTTCCACCCGAGGAGCGAAAGAGACCCAGTACTTC. J is TRBJ2-5 and V is TRBV13, with D hard to call. Germline V gene lookup returns CDR1 PRHDT and CDR2 FYEKMQ (reference sequence). The CDR3 has 15 amino acids. Trimming shortened V by 6 bases and J by 3 bases, and 17 bases separated the two germline ends.

In regard to this clone: The same CDR3 also results from other DNA sequences found in this sample. J is TRBJ1-4 and V is TRBV18, with 7 bases aligning to TRBD1. The germline gives CDR1 KGHSH, CDR2 LQKENI. J was trimmed by 8 bases and V by 2 bases; bases with no gene match: 2. The CDR3 sequence is 13 residues long. The CDR3 region has the DNA TGTGCCAGCTCACCAGGACAGGCCGAAAAACTGTTTTTT. Protein product: CASSPGQAEKLFF.

This clone came up a few times. V and J are TRBV5-4 and TRBJ2-3, with D possibly matching TRBD2 (6 bases). V was cut by 0 bases and J by 5 bases, with 13 bases left in between. From germline, CDR1 is SGHNT and CDR2 YYREEE (reference sequence). The CDR3 covers 15 residues. The CDR3 protein is CASSLALRGGDTQYF. The DNA for the CDR3 is TGTGCCAGCAGCTTGGCGTTGCGGGGTGGAGATACGCAGTATTTT.

This chain links TRBV30 with TRBJ1-2; D is undetermined. The germline V gene has CDR1 GTSNPN and CDR2 SVGIG (reference sequence). V was shortened by 5 bases and J by 6 bases, with 28 bases between the two germline ends. The CDR3 loop spans 17 amino acids. The DNA for the CDR3 is TGTGCCTGGGGAATGAGCGGAGCAACGGGAGAGGTCGATGGCTACACCTTC. Translated: CAWGMSGATGEVDGYTF.

The rearrangement joins TRBV5-1 to TRBJ1-1; D is possibly TRBD1 (6 bases). Germline loops: CDR1 SGHRS, CDR2 YFSETQ. Trimming shortened V by 2 bases and J by 0 bases, and 14 bases separated the two germline ends. CDR3 length equals 16 residues. This CDR3 reads CASSLGQSTMNTEAFF. The CDR3 DNA reads as TGCGCCAGCAGCTTAGGACAGTCGACTATGAACACTGAAGCTTTCTTT.

The rearrangement links TRBV29-1 to TRBJ2-7; 7 nucleotides match TRBD2. From germline, CDR1 is SQVTM and CDR2 ANQGSEA. CDR3 length: 13 residues. Trimming at V came to 2 bases and at J to 7 bases, leaving 8 bases not matched to a gene. CDR3: CSVESTWGGEQYF. In DNA, the CDR3 is TGCAGCGTTGAATCAACCTGGGGAGGGGAGCAGTACTTC.

The chain is built from TRBV5-8 and TRBJ2-3; a possible D gene is TRBD2 (5 bases). Trimming left V 1 base short and J 5 bases short, with 11 bases between. The germline CDR1 and CDR2 sequences are SGHTS and YDEGEE. The CDR3 covers 14 residues. The CDR3 coding sequence is TGTGCCAGCAGCTTGAGTAGTGAGGGAGATACGCAGTATTTT. Residues: CASSLSSEGDTQYF.

The chain is built from TRBV3-1 (or the pseudogene TRBV3-2) and TRBJ1-1, with a possible D match to TRBD1 (5 bases). Germline-derived CDR1 and CDR2 are LGHDT and YNNKEL (reference sequence). This CDR3 comprises 13 residues. V was cut by 0 bases and J by 6 bases, with 8 bases left in between. In DNA, the CDR3 is TGTGCCAGCAGCCAAGAGGGCAGGGCTGAAGCTTTCTTT. The encoded protein is CASSQEGRAEAFF.

The rearrangement links TRBV28 to TRBJ2-7; TRBD1 might be the D (5 bases). V was cut by 6 bases and J by 6 bases, with 18 bases left in between. Germline V lookup: CDR1 MDHEN, CDR2 SYDVKM. This CDR3 comprises 14 residues. CDR3 residues: CASRRRQGPTEQYF. For the CDR3, the DNA is TGTGCCAGCAGACGACGTCAGGGTCCCACCGAGCAGTACTTC.

This rearrangement joins TRBV28 to TRBJ1-2; the D gene is possibly TRBD1 (6 bases). V was shortened by 3 bases and J by 6 bases, with 14 bases between the two germline ends. Germline V gene lookup returns CDR1 MDHEN and CDR2 SYDVKM. The CDR3 length is 14 residues. CDR3 amino acids: CASSLPWTDDGYTF. In DNA, the CDR3 is TGTGCCAGCAGTTTGCCGTGGACAGATGATGGCTACACCTTC.

The CDR3 is CASSSGQLQYF. The CDR3 nucleotides are TGTGCCAGCAGTTCCGGACAACTTCAGTACTTC. This rearrangement joins TRBV6-6 to TRBJ2-4; TRBD1 might be the D (5 bases). V was pared by 4 bases and J by 11 bases, with 9 bases between. CDR3 size: 11 residues. Germline CDR1 reads MNHNY; CDR2 reads SVGAGI (reference sequence).

This chain joins TRBV7-2 and TRBJ1-6, with D possibly being TRBD1 (5 bases). CDR1 and CDR2 from the germline V gene are SGHTA and FQGNSA. This CDR3 has 15 amino acids. Trimming left V 5 bases short and J 6 bases short, with 14 bases between. The CDR3 here is CASSPRGQGNSPLHF. CDR3 nucleotide sequence: TGTGCCAGCAGCCCCCGCGGCCAGGGTAATTCACCCCTCCACTTT.

CDR3: CASSLAQMTYNEQFF. The CDR3 DNA is TGTGCCAGCAGCTTAGCGCAGATGACCTACAATGAGCAGTTCTTC. The chain couples TRBV7-2 to TRBJ2-1, with D hard to call. This CDR3 is built from 15 residues. Germline lookup yields CDR1 SGHTA and CDR2 FQGNSA. V was cut by 0 bases and J by 2 bases, with 8 bases left in between.

The chain couples TRBV7-9 to TRBJ2-3; 9 positions match TRBD1. With V trimmed by 6 bases and J by 5 bases, 9 bases remained unmatched. The V gene's germline CDR1 is SEHNR and CDR2 FQNEAQ (reference sequence). The CDR3 is made up of 15 amino acids. CDR3 loop: CASRPSRQGGDTQYF. CDR3 coding DNA: TGTGCCAGCAGACCATCCCGACAGGGGGGAGATACGCAGTATTTT.

This sequence joins TRBV6-5 and TRBJ1-5, with TRBD1 as a possible D gene (6 bases). This CDR3 has 15 residues. The germline CDR1 and CDR2 sequences are MNHEY and SVGAGI. V was shortened by 7 bases and J by 6 bases, with 19 bases between the two germline ends. The DNA for the CDR3 is TGTGCCAGCACCGCAGGACAGAACGGCGGTCAGCCCCAGCATTTT. Its protein product is CASTAGQNGGQPQHF.

This chain connects TRBV5-1 to TRBJ2-7, with 11 bases matching TRBD2. After removal of 5 bases from V and 2 bases from J, the junction contained 6 bases not matched to a gene. Looked up from germline, CDR1 is SGHRS and CDR2 is YFSETQ. The CDR3 consists of 15 residues. The CDR3 DNA follows: TGCGCCAGCAGTACCGGGACTAGCGGTCCCTACGAGCAGTACGTC. Translation gives CASSTGTSGPYEQYV.